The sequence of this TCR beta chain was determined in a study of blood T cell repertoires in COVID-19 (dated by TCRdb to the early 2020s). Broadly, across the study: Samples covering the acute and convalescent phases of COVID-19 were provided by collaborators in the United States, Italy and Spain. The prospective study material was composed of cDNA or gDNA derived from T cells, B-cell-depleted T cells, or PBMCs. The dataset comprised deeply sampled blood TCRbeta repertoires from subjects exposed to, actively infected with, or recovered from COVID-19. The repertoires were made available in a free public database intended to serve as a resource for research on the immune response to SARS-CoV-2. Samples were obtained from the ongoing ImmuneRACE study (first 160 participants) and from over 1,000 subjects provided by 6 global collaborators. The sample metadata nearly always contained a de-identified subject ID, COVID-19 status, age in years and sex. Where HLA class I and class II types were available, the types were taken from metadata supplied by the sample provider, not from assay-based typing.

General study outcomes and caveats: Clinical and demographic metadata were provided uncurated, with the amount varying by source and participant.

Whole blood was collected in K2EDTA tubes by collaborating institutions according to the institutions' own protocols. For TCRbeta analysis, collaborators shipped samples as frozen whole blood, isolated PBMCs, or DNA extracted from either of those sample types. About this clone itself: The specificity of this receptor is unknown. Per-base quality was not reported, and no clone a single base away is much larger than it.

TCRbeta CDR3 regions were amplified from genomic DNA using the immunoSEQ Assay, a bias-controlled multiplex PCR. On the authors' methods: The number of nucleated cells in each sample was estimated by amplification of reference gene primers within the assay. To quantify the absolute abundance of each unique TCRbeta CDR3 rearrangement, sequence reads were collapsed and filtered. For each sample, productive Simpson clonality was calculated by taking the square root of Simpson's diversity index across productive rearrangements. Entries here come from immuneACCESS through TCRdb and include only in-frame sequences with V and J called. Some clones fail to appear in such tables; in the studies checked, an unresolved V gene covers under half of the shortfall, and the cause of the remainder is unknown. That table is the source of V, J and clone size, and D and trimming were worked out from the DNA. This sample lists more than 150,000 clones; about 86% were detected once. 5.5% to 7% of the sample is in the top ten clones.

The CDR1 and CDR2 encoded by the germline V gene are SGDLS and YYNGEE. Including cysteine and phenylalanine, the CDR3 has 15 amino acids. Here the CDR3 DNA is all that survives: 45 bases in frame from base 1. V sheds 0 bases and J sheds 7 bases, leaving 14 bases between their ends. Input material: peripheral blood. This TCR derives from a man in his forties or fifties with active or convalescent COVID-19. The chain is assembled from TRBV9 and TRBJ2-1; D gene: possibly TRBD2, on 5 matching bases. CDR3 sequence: CASSVGFLGVNEQFF. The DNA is TGTGCCAGCAGCGTAGGGTTCCTGGGAGTGAATGAGCAGTTCTTC.